This entry describes one T cell receptor (beta chain). Its antigen is currently unknown. Assay: immunoSEQ multiplex PCR; the TCRdb copy retains only in-frame clones and omits some. The repertoire holds some 330,000 clones, with 86% as singletons. These data originate in a study of cytomegalovirus exposure and HLA in healthy donors. Broader study findings: A later analysis found first-cohort TCR clusters tended to co-occur in the 120 or so validation repertoires. For most TCR sequences rarity was the rule, although some public TCRs occurred in many donors. The authors listed about 170 TCR beta chains as cytomegalovirus-associated. Three CMV-associated chains proved CMV antigen-specific in vitro.

J lost 3 bases, V lost 4 bases, and 7 bases had no gene match. This CDR3 spans 15 amino acids. Germline lookup yields CDR1 SGHVT and CDR2 SQSDAQ. The chain employs TRBV7-4 and TRBJ2-7, with 9 bases identical to TRBD2. This receptor was taken from a woman aged 18-30 years in good health and CMV-seronegative. Material: PBMCs. CDR3 region: CASSWSGRPCYEQYF. CDR3 sequence (DNA): TGTGCCAGCAGCTGGAGCGGGAGGCCCTGCTACGAGCAGTACTTC. The variable domain in full, completed from reference TRBV7-4 and TRBJ2-7, reads GAGVSQSPRYKVAKRGRDVALRCDSISGHVTLYWYRQTLGQGSEVLTYSQSDAQRDKSGRPSGRFSAERPERSVSTLKIQRTEQGDSAVYLCASSWSGRPCYEQYFGPGTRLTVT.